This T cell receptor beta chain was found in a study of response to subunit inactivated influenza vaccine (dated by TCRdb to the late 2010s). About the study as a whole: To follow how T cells responded to a trivalent subunit inactivated influenza vaccine, the researchers relied on deep quantitative profiling of the T cell receptor repertoire.

General study outcomes and caveats: The authors suggested that each seasonal influenza vaccination may recruit only a limited number of new T cells.

The protocol used for the library was RT-PCR. Reads for this sample came from an Illumina HiSeq 2500. The public reads were quality trimmed at Q25 with fastp and then assembled into clones with MiXCR by TCRdb, keeping productive beta chains. Merged by CDR3 protein, the rows form single entries marked with the most common genes and DNA. Within this sample are hundreds of thousands of distinct CDR3 sequences, with approximately 11% of them counted one time only. The ten largest clones capture 9.5% to 15% of the sample. According to the study, the label for this sample's time point signals: around 42 days after influenza vaccine administration. V loses 5 bases, J loses 5 bases, and the germline ends lie 9 bases apart. As encoded in the germline V gene, CDR1 is SGHTA while CDR2 is FQGNSA. Spanning cysteine to phenylalanine, the CDR3 consists of 12 amino acids. Only the CDR3 DNA stays, 36 bases, in frame from base 1.

Of note for this clonotype: The antigen this receptor binds is unknown. Per-base qualities were not stored, and no clone one base away is much larger.

The sequencing here drew on PBMCs from blood, taken 45 days after vaccination. The chain is made from TRBV7-2 and TRBJ2-5; a confident D gene designation cannot be given. The clonotype was recovered from a man in his forties or fifties who received an inactivated influenza vaccine. Donor details come from another sample of the same person, matched by shared clones. CDR3 reads: CASSKLLETQYF. The nucleotides read TGTGCCAGCAGCAAACTTCTGGAGACCCAGTACTTC.